This T cell receptor beta chain is from a study of identical twins. Template switching supplied a universal primer site; unique molecular identifiers were carried on the cDNA. In TCRdb, the 5' RACE reads were re-called with MiXCR into one record per CDR3 protein. There are hundreds of thousands of distinct CDR3 sequences in the sample; over 9% occur only once, and around 1.6% lies in the top ten. Healthy Caucasians supplied all donations. J gave up 2 bases and V 5 bases, and 5 bases lay outside the gene matches. Germline V lookup: CDR1 SQVTM, CDR2 ANQGSEA. The CDR3 is 16 residues long. This clonotype was detected only a few times. The sample also formed part of further work on yellow fever vaccine responses in identical twins. Turning to that study: Twins' T cell vaccine responses reportedly looked partly convergent, partly personalized.

Material for sequencing was PBMCs. The receptor comes from a woman between 18 and 29 years old in good health. J is TRBJ2-1 and V is TRBV29-1, with 14 bases aligning to TRBD2. The DNA of the CDR3 is TGCAGCGTTTCGGGACTAGCGGGAGTAGCCTACAATGAGCAGTTCTTC. This sequence encodes CSVSGLAGVAYNEQFF.